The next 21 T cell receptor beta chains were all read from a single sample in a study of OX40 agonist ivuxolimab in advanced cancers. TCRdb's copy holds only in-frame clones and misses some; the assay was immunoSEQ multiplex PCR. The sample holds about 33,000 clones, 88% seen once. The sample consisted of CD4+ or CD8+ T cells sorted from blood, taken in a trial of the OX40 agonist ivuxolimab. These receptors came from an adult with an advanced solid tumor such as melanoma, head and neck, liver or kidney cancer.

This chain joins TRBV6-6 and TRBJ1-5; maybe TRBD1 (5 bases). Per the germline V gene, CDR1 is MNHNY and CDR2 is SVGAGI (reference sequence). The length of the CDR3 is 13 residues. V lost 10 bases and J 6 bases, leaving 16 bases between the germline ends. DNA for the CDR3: TGTGCCACCGGCCGGGGGGTGGGTCAGCCCCAGCATTTT. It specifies CATGRGVGQPQHF.

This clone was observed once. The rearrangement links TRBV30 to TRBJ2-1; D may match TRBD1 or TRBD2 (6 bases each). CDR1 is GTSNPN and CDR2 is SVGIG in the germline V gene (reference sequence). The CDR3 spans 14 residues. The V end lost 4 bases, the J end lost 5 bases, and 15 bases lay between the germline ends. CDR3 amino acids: CAWKGGTGNNEQFF. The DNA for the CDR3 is TGTGCCTGGAAGGGGGGAACCGGCAACAATGAGCAGTTCTTC.

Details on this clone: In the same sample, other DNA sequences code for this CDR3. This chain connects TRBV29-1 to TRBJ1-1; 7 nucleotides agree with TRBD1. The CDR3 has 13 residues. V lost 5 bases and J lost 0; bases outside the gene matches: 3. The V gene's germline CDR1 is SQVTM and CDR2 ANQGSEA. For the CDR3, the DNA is TGCAGCGTTCGACAGGGCATGAACACTGAAGCTTTCTTT. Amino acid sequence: CSVRQGMNTEAFF.

The CDR3 DNA follows: TGCGCCAGCAGCTTACTGGGGTATGGTGAGCAGTACTTC. Translated: CASSLLGYGEQYF. The chain combines TRBV5-1 with TRBJ2-7, with D unclear. Trimming left V 2 bases short and J 7 bases short, with 13 bases between. This CDR3 has 13 amino acids. Germline V gives CDR1 SGHRS, CDR2 YFSETQ.

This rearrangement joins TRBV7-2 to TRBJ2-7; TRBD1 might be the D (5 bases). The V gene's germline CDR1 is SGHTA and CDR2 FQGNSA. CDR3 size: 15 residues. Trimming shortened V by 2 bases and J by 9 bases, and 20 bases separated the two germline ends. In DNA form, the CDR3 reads TGTGCCAGCAGCTTAAATGCATGGGGCAGCCTAAGGCAGTACTTC. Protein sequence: CASSLNAWGSLRQYF.

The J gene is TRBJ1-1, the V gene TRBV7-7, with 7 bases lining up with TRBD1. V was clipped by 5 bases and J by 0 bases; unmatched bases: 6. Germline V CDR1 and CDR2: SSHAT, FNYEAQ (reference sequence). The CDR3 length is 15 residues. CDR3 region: CASSPDRDVNTEAFF. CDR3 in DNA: TGTGCCAGCAGCCCCGACAGGGACGTGAACACTGAAGCTTTCTTT.

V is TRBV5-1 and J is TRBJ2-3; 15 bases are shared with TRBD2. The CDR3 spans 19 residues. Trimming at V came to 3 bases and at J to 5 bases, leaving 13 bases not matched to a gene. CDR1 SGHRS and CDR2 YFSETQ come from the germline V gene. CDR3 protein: CASSSTTTQGLAGGDTQYF. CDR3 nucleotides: TGCGCCAGCAGCTCGACCACCACCCAGGGACTAGCGGGAGGAGATACGCAGTATTTT.

CDR3 sequence: CASSHTSGAYNEQFF. The CDR3 nucleotides read TGCGCCAGCAGCCATACTAGCGGGGCTTACAATGAGCAGTTCTTC. V gene TRBV4-1 combines with J gene TRBJ2-1; 10 positions match TRBD2. V was pared by 3 bases and J by 4 bases, with 3 bases of the junction left unmatched. Germline CDR1 is MGHRA and CDR2 is YSYEKL. The CDR3 runs to 15 residues.

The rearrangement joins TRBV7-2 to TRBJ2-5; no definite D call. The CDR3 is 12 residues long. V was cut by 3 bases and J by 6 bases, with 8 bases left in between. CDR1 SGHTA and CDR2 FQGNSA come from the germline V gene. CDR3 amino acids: CASSFTIQTQYF. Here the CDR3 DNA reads TGTGCCAGCAGCTTTACTATACAGACCCAGTACTTC.

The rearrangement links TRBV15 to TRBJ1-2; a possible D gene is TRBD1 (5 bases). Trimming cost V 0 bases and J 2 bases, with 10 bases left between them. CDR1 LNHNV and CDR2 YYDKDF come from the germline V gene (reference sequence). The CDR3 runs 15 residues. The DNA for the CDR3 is TGTGCCACCAGCAGAGATCTGGGACGAAACTATGGCTACACCTTC. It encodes CATSRDLGRNYGYTF.

CDR3 region: CASSQGVAGEGTDTQYF. The CDR3, as DNA: TGCGCCAGCAGCCAGGGCGTAGCGGGGGAGGGCACAGATACGCAGTATTTT. The chain has TRBV4-1 and TRBJ2-3, with 9 bases aligning to TRBD2. The CDR3 is 17 amino acids. CDR1 and CDR2 from the germline V gene are MGHRA and YSYEKL. Unmatched junction bases numbered 8, after V lost 3 bases and J lost 1 base.

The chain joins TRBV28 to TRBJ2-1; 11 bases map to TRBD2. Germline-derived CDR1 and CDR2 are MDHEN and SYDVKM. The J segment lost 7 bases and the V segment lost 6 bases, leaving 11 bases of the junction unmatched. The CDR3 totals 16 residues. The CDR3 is CASRKVAGGPFNEQFF. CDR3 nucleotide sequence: TGTGCCAGCAGAAAAGTAGCGGGGGGGCCCTTTAATGAGCAGTTCTTC.

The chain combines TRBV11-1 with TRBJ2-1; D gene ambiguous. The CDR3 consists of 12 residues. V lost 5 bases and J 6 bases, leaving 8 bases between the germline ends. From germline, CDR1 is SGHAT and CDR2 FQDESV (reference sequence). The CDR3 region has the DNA TGTGCCAGCAGCCTTGGAATCAATGAGCAGTTCTTC. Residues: CASSLGINEQFF.

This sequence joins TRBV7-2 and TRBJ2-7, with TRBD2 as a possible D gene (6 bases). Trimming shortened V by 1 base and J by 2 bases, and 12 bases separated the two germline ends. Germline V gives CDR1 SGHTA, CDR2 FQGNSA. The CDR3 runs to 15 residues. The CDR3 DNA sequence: TGTGCCAGCAGCTTAGGGAGTACGGGGGCCTACGAGCAGTACTTC. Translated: CASSLGSTGAYEQYF.

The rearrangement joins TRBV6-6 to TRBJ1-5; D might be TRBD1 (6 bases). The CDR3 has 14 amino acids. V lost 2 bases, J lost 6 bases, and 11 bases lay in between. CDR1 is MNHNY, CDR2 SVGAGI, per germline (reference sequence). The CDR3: CASSYLGQAQPQHF. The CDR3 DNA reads TGTGCCAGCAGTTACCTGGGACAAGCTCAGCCCCAGCATTTT.

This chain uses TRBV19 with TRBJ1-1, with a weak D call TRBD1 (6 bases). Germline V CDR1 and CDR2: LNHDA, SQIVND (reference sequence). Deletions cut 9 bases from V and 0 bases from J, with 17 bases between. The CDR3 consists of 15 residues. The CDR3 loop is CASTRGGPMNTEAFF. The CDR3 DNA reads TGTGCCAGCACCCGGGGGGGCCCCATGAACACTGAAGCTTTCTTT.

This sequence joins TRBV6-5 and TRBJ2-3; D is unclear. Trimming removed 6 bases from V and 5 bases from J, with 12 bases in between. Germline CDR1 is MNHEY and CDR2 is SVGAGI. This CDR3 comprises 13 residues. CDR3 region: CASSLTTIDTQYF. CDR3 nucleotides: TGTGCCAGCAGCCTGACAACGATAGATACGCAGTATTTT.

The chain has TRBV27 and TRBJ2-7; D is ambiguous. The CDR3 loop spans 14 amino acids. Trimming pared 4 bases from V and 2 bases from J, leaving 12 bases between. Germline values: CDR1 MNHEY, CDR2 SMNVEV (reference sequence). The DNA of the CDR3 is TGTGCCAGCAGTTGGTTGCGGAGCGCCTACGAGCAGTACTTC. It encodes CASSWLRSAYEQYF.

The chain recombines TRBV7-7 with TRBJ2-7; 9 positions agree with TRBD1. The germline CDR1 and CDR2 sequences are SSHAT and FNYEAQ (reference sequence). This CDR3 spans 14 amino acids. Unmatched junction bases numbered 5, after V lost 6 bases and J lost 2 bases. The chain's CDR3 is CASSPGTGTYEQYF. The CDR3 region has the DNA TGTGCCAGCAGTCCAGGGACAGGGACCTACGAGCAGTACTTC.

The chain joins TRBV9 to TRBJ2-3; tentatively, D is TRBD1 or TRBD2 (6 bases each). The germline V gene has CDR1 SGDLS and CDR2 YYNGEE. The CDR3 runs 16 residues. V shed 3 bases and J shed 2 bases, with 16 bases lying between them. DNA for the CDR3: TGTGCCAGCAGCGCCAACTGGGGGGCCCCCACAGATACGCAGTATTTT. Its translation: CASSANWGAPTDTQYF.

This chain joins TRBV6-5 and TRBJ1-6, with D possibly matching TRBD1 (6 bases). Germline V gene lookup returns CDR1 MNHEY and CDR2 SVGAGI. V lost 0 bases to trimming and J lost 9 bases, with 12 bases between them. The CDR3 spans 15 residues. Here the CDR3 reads CASSYSIQGSSPLHF. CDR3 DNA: TGTGCCAGCAGTTACTCGATACAGGGTAGTTCACCCCTCCACTTT.